This TCR beta chain was obtained from a study of cytomegalovirus exposure and HLA in healthy donors. The donors, nominally healthy at sampling, likely had unrecorded immune exposures. A multiplex PCR was run with 60 Vbeta primers and 13 Jbeta primers. Produced via immunoSEQ multiplex PCR; TCRdb's table is partial and in-frame only. This table holds 160,000 or so clones, approximately 88% found once. Whole-study results and caveats: Earlier findings revealed that most TCR beta V segments proved productive either about 87% or about 30% of the time. Using a false discovery rate of 0.05, a later analysis showed that 16,951 TCR beta sequences were associated with HLA alleles. Most subjects' HLA-A and HLA-B alleles were reportedly predicted from TCR beta sequences.

The CDR3 totals 15 residues. The V end was cut by 5 bases, the J end by 3 bases, with 14 bases between. Germline V gene data show CDR1 as SGHAT and CDR2 as FQDESV (reference sequence). This clone showed up just a few times. What it binds is not known. The sequence derives from a young woman in good health and CMV-seronegative. The chain couples TRBV11-1 to TRBJ2-1; TRBD2 is a possible D gene (6 bases). The sample was PBMCs. CDR3 in amino acids: CASSQNRDFYNEQFF. DNA for the CDR3: TGTGCCAGCAGCCAAAACCGGGACTTCTACAATGAGCAGTTCTTC.